These 12 T cell receptor beta chains were sequenced from one sample in a study of spatial heterogeneity in lung cancer. Regarding time point: sample taken at primary tumor resection. MiXCR, run by TCRdb on the 5' RACE reads, gives a single entry per CDR3 protein. The sample holds about 25,000 distinct CDR3 sequences, roughly 7.2% seen once. The material was PBMCs, obtained at surgery. The receptors stem from a male donor with early-stage non-small cell lung cancer.

The table lists this clonotype with many counts. This rearrangement joins TRBV27 to TRBJ1-4; D is perhaps TRBD1 (5 bases). V gave up 8 bases and J gave up 4 bases, with 8 bases separating them. The CDR3 contains 12 residues. Per germline, CDR1 MNHEY and CDR2 SMNVEV (reference sequence). The chain's CDR3 is CASQGGNEKLFF. CDR3 coding DNA: TGTGCCAGCCAGGGTGGTAATGAAAAACTGTTTTTT. Looking up the rest from reference TRBV27 and TRBJ1-4 gives the full variable domain: EAQVTQNPRYLITVTGKKLTVTCSQNMNHEYMSWYRQDPGLGLRQIYYSMNVEVTDKGDVPEGYKVSRKEKRNFPLILESPSPNQTSLYFCASQGGNEKLFFGSGTQLSVL.

The chain is built from TRBV7-2 and TRBJ2-1; TRBD2 matches 7 bases. V shed 5 bases and J 5 bases; nucleotides not matched to a gene: 3. This CDR3 has 13 residues. CDR1 and CDR2 from the germline V gene are SGHTA and FQGNSA. In DNA form, the CDR3 reads TGTGCCAGCAGCAAAGGGACTAACAATGAGCAGTTCTTC. It yields the protein CASSKGTNNEQFF.

This clonotype was counted at least ten times. CDR3: CASSPTGTGTYEQYF. The DNA of the CDR3 is TGCGCCAGCAGCCCGACCGGGACAGGGACCTACGAGCAGTACTTC. The chain recombines TRBV4-1 with TRBJ2-7; 9 positions match TRBD1. The CDR3 runs to 15 residues. J was trimmed by 2 bases and V by 4 bases; bases with no gene match: 6. Germline assignment: CDR1 MGHRA and CDR2 YSYEKL.

The V call is TRBV9, the J call TRBJ2-7; D may correspond to TRBD1 or TRBD2 (5 bases each). Germline lookup yields CDR1 SGDLS and CDR2 YYNGEE. This CDR3 is built from 13 residues. V lost 5 bases and J 5 bases, leaving 14 bases between the germline ends. The CDR3: CASRRGSTHEQYF. CDR3 nucleotide sequence: TGTGCCAGCAGGAGGGGCTCAACCCACGAGCAGTACTTC.

This clonotype rates as medium-sized. V and J are TRBV4-3 and TRBJ2-3; no definite D call. V dropped 0 bases and J dropped 5 bases, with 6 bases sitting between them. This CDR3 comprises 13 residues. In germline, CDR1 is LGHNA, CDR2 YSLEER. The CDR3 region is CASSQDTVDTQYF. CDR3 DNA: TGCGCCAGCAGCCAAGATACCGTAGATACGCAGTATTTT.

This clonotype was seen many times. V and J are TRBV6-2 or TRBV6-3 and TRBJ2-7; D might be TRBD1 (5 bases). The V and J ends lost 3 bases and 5 bases respectively, with 11 bases between them. The CDR3 is 13 residues long. The V gene's germline CDR1 is MNHEY and CDR2 SVGEGT. The CDR3 sequence: CASSYRPGNEQYV. CDR3 coding DNA: TGTGCCAGCAGTTATCGGCCAGGGAACGAGCAGTACGTC.

The table lists this clonotype with many counts. The rearrangement links TRBV12-3 or TRBV12-4 to TRBJ1-1; D gene ambiguous. This CDR3 has 12 amino acids. The V end lost 3 bases, the J end lost 11 bases, and 13 bases lay between the germline ends. CDR3 DNA sequence: TGTGCCAGCAGTTTCCCCGGGATCGCTGCTTTCTTT. Amino acids: CASSFPGIAAFF.

The chain couples TRBV28 to TRBJ1-1, with D possibly TRBD1 on 5 matching bases. This CDR3 spans 16 amino acids. Germline V lookup: CDR1 MDHEN, CDR2 SYDVKM. V lost 5 bases and J lost 0, with 16 bases in between. The CDR3 loop is CASSPNMGRMNTEAFF. The CDR3 DNA reads as TGTGCCAGCAGTCCGAACATGGGGCGGATGAACACTGAAGCTTTCTTT.

The gene calls are TRBV20-1 and TRBJ2-7, with D possibly TRBD1 on 6 matching bases. From germline, CDR1 is DFQATT and CDR2 SNEGSKA (reference sequence). The germline V and J ends were trimmed by 4 bases and 1 base, with 14 bases remaining between them. CDR3 length equals 14 residues. The CDR3 is CSATRQALSYEQYF. CDR3 DNA sequence: TGCAGTGCTACTAGACAGGCCTTGTCCTACGAGCAGTACTTC.

This clonotype has ten or more counts. This chain uses TRBV7-8 with TRBJ2-2, with TRBD2 matching 12 bases. The V segment lost 4 bases and the J segment 4 bases; nucleotides outside the gene matches: 7. Per the germline V gene, CDR1 is SGHVS and CDR2 is FQNEAQ. The CDR3 loop spans 17 amino acids. This CDR3 reads CASSSEGLAGPTGELFF. Here the CDR3 DNA reads TGTGCCAGCAGCTCTGAAGGACTAGCGGGGCCCACCGGGGAGCTGTTTTTT.

This clonotype was picked up a small number of times. The V gene is TRBV27, the J gene TRBJ2-1; weak D call: TRBD1 (5 bases). The germline gives CDR1 MNHEY, CDR2 SMNVEV (reference sequence). This CDR3 is built from 16 residues. The V end lost 5 bases, the J end lost 9 bases, and 23 bases lay between the germline ends. CDR3 sequence (DNA): TGTGCCAGCAGTACCGAACGACTTGCCATACAGGCTGAGCAGTTCTTC. Translation gives CASSTERLAIQAEQFF.

This clonotype was found many times. The chain is built from TRBV5-1 and TRBJ2-1; D tentatively reads TRBD1 or TRBD2 (5 bases each). This CDR3 has 16 amino acids. The germline CDR1 and CDR2 sequences are SGHRS and YFSETQ. The V end was cut by 5 bases, the J end by 5 bases, with 20 bases between. Here the CDR3 reads CASRAALGWGDNEQFF. The CDR3 nucleotides read TGCGCCAGCAGAGCGGCCCTGGGATGGGGCGACAATGAGCAGTTCTTC.